Below, 27 T cell receptor beta chains from the same sample are listed, as sequenced in a study of shared clonotypes between healthy human individuals. TCRdb's table, derived via immunoSEQ multiplex PCR, lists solely in-frame clones and lacks some. The sample holds approximately 1.5 million clones, roughly 98% seen once. Sequencing was done on a sample of naive CD4+ T cells sorted from blood. Noted subset: CD45RA+ positively selected. Source of these receptors: a man younger than 40 in good health.

The chain is built from TRBV11-3 and TRBJ2-3, with TRBD2 matching over 11 bases. In germline, CDR1 is SGHNT, CDR2 YENEEA. V gave up 3 bases and J gave up 3 bases; unmatched junction bases: 5. There are 16 residues in the CDR3. CDR3 sequence (DNA): TGTGCCAGCAGCTTGCAACTAGCGGGAGTTACAGATACGCAGTATTTT. The encoded protein is CASSLQLAGVTDTQYF.

The genes are TRBV9 and TRBJ2-1; weak D call: TRBD1 (6 bases). This CDR3 comprises 15 residues. In germline, CDR1 is SGDLS, CDR2 YYNGEE. Between the trimmed V and J ends, which lost 4 bases and 11 bases, there was a span of 22 bases. DNA for the CDR3: TGTGCCAGCAGCCCAGGGGATAGGCAGGGAAGTAAGCAGTTCTTC. Residues: CASSPGDRQGSKQFF.

V is TRBV19 and J is TRBJ2-2; D is undetermined. Trimming pared 3 bases from V and 1 base from J, leaving 9 bases between. The length of the CDR3 is 15 residues. Germline-derived CDR1 and CDR2 are LNHDA and SQIVND (reference sequence). CDR3 protein: CASSIVQKNTGELFF. CDR3 nucleotide sequence: TGTGCCAGTAGTATCGTCCAGAAGAACACCGGGGAGCTGTTTTTT.

The chain has TRBV27 and TRBJ1-1; TRBD1 matches 7 bases. Germline assignment: CDR1 MNHEY and CDR2 SMNVEV (reference sequence). CDR3 length: 13 amino acids. V lost 5 bases, J lost 10 bases, and 10 bases stayed unmatched. For the CDR3, the DNA is TGTGCCAGCAGTACCCTACAGGGGTTTGCAGCTTTCTTT. The encoded protein is CASSTLQGFAAFF.

The J gene is TRBJ2-3, the V gene TRBV7-9, with 7 bases lining up with TRBD2. Trimming took 4 bases from V and 5 from J; bases not matched to a gene: 6. This CDR3 has 14 amino acids. Germline V gene data show CDR1 as SEHNR and CDR2 as FQNEAQ (reference sequence). The CDR3 nucleotides read TGTGCCAGCAGCTCGCGGGAGAGTGAAGATACGCAGTATTTT. As protein: CASSSRESEDTQYF.

In the case of this clone: At the DNA level, this CDR3 is encoded by other sequences in the same sample as well. The chain is built from TRBV5-1 and TRBJ2-1; 9 bases are a match to TRBD1. The CDR3 is 15 residues long. The germline V gene encodes CDR1 SGHRS and CDR2 YFSETQ. V gave up 4 bases and J gave up 4 bases; unmatched junction bases: 6. CDR3 sequence (DNA): TGCGCCAGCAGCCCCCCGGGACAGGGTTACAATGAGCAGTTCTTC. Translated, it gives CASSPPGQGYNEQFF.

The chain links TRBV7-8 to TRBJ2-1; D is possibly TRBD1 or TRBD2 (5 bases each). This CDR3 is built from 14 residues. Germline-derived CDR1 and CDR2 are SGHVS and FQNEAQ. V dropped 2 bases and J dropped 7 bases, with 12 bases sitting between them. DNA of the CDR3: TGTGCCAGCAGCTTAACCGGGACGTTTAATGAGCAGTTCTTC. This encodes CASSLTGTFNEQFF.

This clone has a single count. This chain connects TRBV19 to TRBJ2-2; D gene ambiguous. This CDR3 has 14 residues. The germline V gene has CDR1 LNHDA and CDR2 SQIVND (reference sequence). Trimming shortened V by 1 base and J by 8 bases, and 11 bases separated the two germline ends. This CDR3 reads CASSIAGFLGELFF. The CDR3 DNA reads TGTGCCAGTAGTATAGCCGGGTTTCTGGGGGAGCTGTTTTTT.

The chain joins TRBV18 to TRBJ2-7; a weak D match, TRBD1 (6 bases). This CDR3 region has 13 residues. Germline CDR1 reads KGHSH; CDR2 reads LQKENI. V was trimmed by 3 bases and J by 6 bases, leaving 12 bases between them. The CDR3 reads CASSPGGQFEQYF. In DNA, the CDR3 is TGTGCCAGCTCACCTGGGGGCCAATTCGAGCAGTACTTC. Based on the CDR3 plus reference TRBV18 and TRBJ2-7, the full variable domain is NAGVMQNPRHLVRRRGQEARLRCSPMKGHSHVYWYRQLPEEGLKFMVYLQKENIIDESGMPKERFSAEFPKEGPSILRIQQVVRGDSAAYFCASSPGGQFEQYFGPGTRLTVT.

The V call is TRBV11-1, the J call TRBJ2-7; 12 bases map to TRBD2. Germline V gene data show CDR1 as SGHAT and CDR2 as FQDESV (reference sequence). The CDR3 sequence is 16 residues long. V dropped 1 base and J dropped 4; count of bases not matched to a gene: 5. CDR3 coding DNA: TGTGCCAGCAGCTTAGAGACTAGCGGGAGACTGTACGAGCAGTACTTC. It is translated as CASSLETSGRLYEQYF. The whole variable domain, filled in from reference TRBV11-1 and TRBJ2-7, reads EAEVAQSPRYKITEKSQAVAFWCDPISGHATLYWYRQILGQGPELLVQFQDESVVDDSQLPKDRFSAERLKGVDSTLKIQPAELGDSAMYLCASSLETSGRLYEQYFGPGTRLTVT.

This clone has just one count. This sequence joins TRBV14 and TRBJ1-5; no clear D gene. With 1 base removed from V and 0 bases from J, the gap between germline ends came to 10 bases. The germline V gene encodes CDR1 SGHDN and CDR2 FVKESK. This CDR3 contains 16 residues. CDR3 sequence: CASSQVEMNSNQPQHF. The DNA for the CDR3 is TGTGCCAGCAGCCAAGTCGAGATGAATAGCAATCAGCCCCAGCATTTT.

V and J are TRBV5-1 and TRBJ2-7; TRBD2 aligns across 8 bases. This CDR3 comprises 16 residues. Germline V gene sequence: CDR1 SGHRS, CDR2 YFSETQ. The junction had 9 bases not matched to a gene; V was cut back by 4 bases and J by 0 bases. CDR3 protein: CASSRQGSGSSYEQYF. CDR3 sequence (DNA): TGCGCCAGCAGCCGGCAAGGGAGCGGGAGCTCCTACGAGCAGTACTTC.

The chain employs TRBV7-2 and TRBJ2-1; 12 bases fit TRBD2. V was pared by 1 base and J by 9 bases, with 4 bases of the junction left unmatched. The CDR3 is made up of 15 amino acids. Per germline, CDR1 SGHTA and CDR2 FQGNSA. The CDR3 DNA reads as TGTGCCAGCAGCTTAGTGGGGACTAGCGGGTCTGAGCAGTTCTTC. This translates into CASSLVGTSGSEQFF.

This clone was detected only once. The genes are TRBV9 and TRBJ2-1; D may be TRBD1 (6 bases). The CDR3 runs to 14 residues. V was cut by 4 bases and J by 1 base, with 9 bases left in between. In germline, CDR1 is SGDLS, CDR2 YYNGEE. This CDR3 reads CASSPTGSYNEQFF. CDR3 DNA: TGTGCCAGCAGCCCTACAGGGTCCTACAATGAGCAGTTCTTC.

This rearrangement joins TRBV5-4 to TRBJ2-1, with TRBD1 matching over 7 bases. This CDR3 is built from 16 residues. V lost 0 bases and J lost 1; bases outside the gene matches: 4. Germline V CDR1 and CDR2: SGHNT, YYREEE (reference sequence). In nucleotides, the CDR3 is TGTGCCAGCAGCTTGGGACAGGGTCGGTCCTACAATGAGCAGTTCTTC. Translation gives CASSLGQGRSYNEQFF.

This clone has just one count. The chain carries TRBV10-2 and TRBJ2-1; D might be TRBD2 (6 bases). Germline CDR1 reads WSHSY; CDR2 reads SAAADI. V shed 5 bases and J shed 7 bases, with 15 bases lying between them. This CDR3 contains 14 residues. The CDR3 DNA sequence: TGCGCCAGCAGTACAATACGGAGCGGGAATGAGCAGTTCTTC. Translated, it gives CASSTIRSGNEQFF.

Notes on this clone: The same CDR3 can be traced to other DNA sequences in this sample. This chain links TRBV19 with TRBJ1-1, with 7 bases fitting TRBD1. Per the germline V gene, CDR1 is LNHDA and CDR2 is SQIVND (reference sequence). The CDR3 spans 13 residues. V lost 4 bases and J lost 3; bases outside the gene matches: 2. This chain's CDR3 is CASSTDRDTEAFF. In DNA, the CDR3 is TGTGCCAGTAGTACCGACAGGGACACTGAAGCTTTCTTT.

The J gene is TRBJ1-1, the V gene TRBV7-6; TRBD1 aligns across 10 bases. The CDR3 extends over 16 amino acids. Germline V lookup: CDR1 SGHVS, CDR2 FNYEAQ. The junction had 5 bases not matched to a gene; V was cut back by 1 base and J by 3 bases. The chain's CDR3 is CASSLVSGQGHTEAFF. The CDR3 nucleotides are TGTGCCAGCAGCTTAGTATCGGGACAGGGGCACACTGAAGCTTTCTTT.

The chain links TRBV7-6 to TRBJ2-7, with D possibly TRBD2 on 6 matching bases. The germline V and J ends were trimmed by 8 bases and 1 base, with 15 bases remaining between them. The CDR3 is made up of 14 amino acids. Per the germline V gene, CDR1 is SGHVS and CDR2 is FNYEAQ. CDR3 bases: TGTGCCAGCTCTCCGACTAGTCCATCCTACGAGCAGTACTTC. It encodes CASSPTSPSYEQYF.

The chain is built from TRBV4-1 and TRBJ1-4, with TRBD1 as a possible D gene (5 bases). CDR3 length: 15 residues. CDR1 and CDR2 from the germline V gene are MGHRA and YSYEKL. V lost 4 bases and J lost 5, with 14 bases in between. The CDR3 coding sequence is TGCGCCAGCAGCCGCGGGGCCGAGCTGAATGAAAAACTGTTTTTT. Its translation is CASSRGAELNEKLFF.

The genes are TRBV11-2 and TRBJ1-3; 8 positions agree with TRBD1. The V segment lost 5 bases and the J segment 0 bases; nucleotides outside the gene matches: 6. Germline CDR1 is SGHAT and CDR2 is FQNNGV. This CDR3 spans 16 amino acids. CDR3 DNA sequence: TGTGCCAGCAGCATCAGGACAGGGCCCTCTGGAAACACCATATATTTT. It translates to CASSIRTGPSGNTIYF.

In its sample, this clone was seen once. At the DNA level, this CDR3 is encoded by other sequences in the same sample as well. The chain uses TRBV5-1 and TRBJ2-5; no definite D call. Trimming stripped 1 base from V and 5 bases from J, with 6 bases between. The CDR3 loop spans 12 amino acids. Germline V lookup: CDR1 SGHRS, CDR2 YFSETQ. The CDR3 loop is CASSLTRETQYF. For the CDR3, the DNA is TGCGCCAGCAGCTTGACTCGGGAGACCCAGTACTTC.

The chain is built from TRBV29-1 and TRBJ2-5; D might be TRBD1 (5 bases). The V end lost 7 bases, the J end lost 0 bases, and 12 bases lay between the germline ends. The CDR3 runs 13 residues. Germline-derived CDR1 and CDR2 are SQVTM and ANQGSEA. CDR3 protein: CSAPTANQETQYF. CDR3 DNA sequence: TGCAGCGCCCCGACAGCGAACCAAGAGACCCAGTACTTC.

This CDR3 is CASSPFPTGSFGANVLTF. DNA for the CDR3: TGTGCCAGCAGCCCATTTCCGACAGGGTCCTTTGGGGCCAACGTCCTGACTTTC. This rearrangement joins TRBV7-8 to TRBJ2-6; 7 nucleotides agree with TRBD1. In germline, CDR1 is SGHVS, CDR2 FQNEAQ. The CDR3 contains 18 residues. V lost 5 bases, J lost 3 bases, and 13 bases stayed unmatched.

This sequence joins TRBV5-1 and TRBJ2-1; 12 positions agree with TRBD2. Germline CDR1 SGHRS, CDR2 YFSETQ. V gave up 0 bases and J gave up 4 bases; unmatched junction bases: 5. This CDR3 region has 17 residues. CDR3 in amino acids: CASSLASGRARYNEQFF. The CDR3 DNA is TGCGCCAGCAGCTTGGCTAGCGGGAGGGCCCGATACAATGAGCAGTTCTTC.

The chain uses TRBV5-1 and TRBJ2-1; 8 bases line up with TRBD2. Germline V lookup: CDR1 SGHRS, CDR2 YFSETQ. The CDR3 is made up of 14 amino acids. Trimming at V came to 4 bases and at J to 3 bases, leaving 3 bases not matched to a gene. CDR3 protein: CASSREGGYNEQFF. The CDR3, as DNA: TGCGCCAGCAGCCGGGAGGGCGGCTACAATGAGCAGTTCTTC.

The chain joins TRBV27 to TRBJ2-7; TRBD2 agrees at 12 bases. Trimming removed 6 bases from V and 0 bases from J; junction bases left unmatched: 3. CDR1 is MNHEY and CDR2 is SMNVEV in the germline V gene (reference sequence). The length of the CDR3 is 15 residues. The CDR3 nucleotides read TGTGCCAGCAGGATGACTAGCGGGAGCTCCTACGAGCAGTACTTC. Translated: CASRMTSGSSYEQYF.